The 23 T cell receptor beta chains listed next were all sequenced from one sample in a study of CD8 T cells in Susac syndrome. Random hexamers primed reverse transcription of roughly 0.5 to 1 ug RNA. MiXCR was run by TCRdb on the immunoSEQ multiplex PCR reads, yielding one entry per CDR3 protein. The sample shows around 69,000 distinct CDR3 sequences, nearly 96% of them seen only once. What was sequenced was CD4+ T cells from PBMCs. The receptors originated from a human donor with multiple sclerosis.

On this clonotype itself: At one end the junction does not follow the germline gene, possibly because of a read error. V is TRBV7-2 and J is TRBJ2-7; no clear D. Per the germline V gene, CDR1 is SGHTA and CDR2 is FQGNSA. The CDR3 runs to 13 residues. CDR3 residues: CASTLGTNYEQYF. CDR3 nucleotide sequence: TGTGCCAGCACCTTAGGCACAAACTACGAGCAGTACTTC. Complete variable domain (other parts from reference TRBV7-2 and TRBJ2-7): GAGVSQSPSNKVTEKGKDVELRCDPISGHTALYWYRQSLGQGLEFLIYFQGNSAPDKSGLPSDRFSAERTGGSVSTLTIQRTQQEDSAVYLCASTLGTNYEQYFGPGTRLTVT.

The chain links TRBV6-4 to TRBJ1-5; 7 bases are a match to TRBD1. This CDR3 is built from 19 residues. Germline CDR1 and CDR2: MRHNA and SNTAGT. Losses at the gene ends were 4 bases for V and 3 bases for J; bases not matched to a gene: 18. This CDR3 reads CASSVLPLPGQRINQPQHF. CDR3 nucleotides: TGTGCCAGCAGTGTCCTACCCCTACCGGGACAGAGAATCAATCAGCCCCAGCATTTT.

The genes are TRBV9 and TRBJ2-5, with 15 bases fitting TRBD2. CDR3 length: 17 amino acids. The germline V gene has CDR1 SGDLS and CDR2 YYNGEE. V was pared by 3 bases and J by 5 bases, with 8 bases of the junction left unmatched. CDR3 DNA: TGTGCCAGCAGCGCCGGAGGACTAGCGGGGGGGCGTGAGACCCAGTACTTC. It encodes CASSAGGLAGGRETQYF.

CDR3 nucleotide sequence: TGTGCCAGCAGTGGTCCGGGACAGGGGGCGCGCGAGCAGTACTTC. It codes for CASSGPGQGAREQYF. This chain uses TRBV25-1 with TRBJ2-7, with 12 bases lining up with TRBD1. Germline CDR1 reads MGHDK; CDR2 reads SYGVNS. This CDR3 has 15 residues. V was clipped by 4 bases and J by 6 bases; unmatched bases: 7.

The V gene is TRBV6-2 or TRBV6-3, the J gene TRBJ2-3; D is possibly TRBD1 (5 bases). Trimming pared 7 bases from V and 0 bases from J, leaving 5 bases between. There are 12 residues in the CDR3. Germline assignment: CDR1 MNHEY and CDR2 SVGEGT. CDR3 loop: CASTGSTDTQYF. The DNA of the CDR3 is TGTGCCAGCACAGGGAGCACAGATACGCAGTATTTT.

The rearrangement links TRBV12-3 or TRBV12-4 to TRBJ1-6; perhaps TRBD1 as D (5 bases). V dropped 6 bases and J dropped 2 bases, with 20 bases sitting between them. The CDR3 has 18 residues. The CDR3 region is CASSVTGTSPPYNSPLHF. Here the CDR3 DNA reads TGTGCCAGCAGCGTTACTGGGACGTCCCCTCCCTATAATTCACCCCTCCACTTT.

J is TRBJ1-2 and V is TRBV29-1, with D possibly being TRBD1 (5 bases). V was clipped by 4 bases and J by 6 bases, with 12 bases between them. The CDR3 covers 12 residues. Germline V gene sequence: CDR1 SQVTM, CDR2 ANQGSEA. Here the CDR3 reads CSVGSTGNGYTF. CDR3 coding DNA: TGCAGCGTTGGTTCTACAGGCAATGGCTACACCTTC.

The chain recombines TRBV30 with TRBJ2-7; 11 bases fit TRBD2. Germline V CDR1 and CDR2: GTSNPN, SVGIG (reference sequence). The CDR3 totals 14 residues. The V and J ends lost 5 bases and 0 bases, in that order; junction bases with no gene match: 3. CDR3 in amino acids: CAWRLAGNSYEQYF. CDR3 DNA sequence: TGTGCCTGGCGACTAGCGGGGAACTCCTACGAGCAGTACTTC. The whole variable domain, remainder taken from reference TRBV30 and TRBJ2-7, is SQTIHQWPATLVQPVGSPLSLECTVEGTSNPNLYWYRQAAGRGLQLLFYSVGIGQISSEVPQNLSASRPQDRQFILSSKKLLLSDSGFYLCAWRLAGNSYEQYFGPGTRLTVT.

V is TRBV6-5 and J is TRBJ1-1; D remains unclear. This CDR3 is built from 14 residues. CDR1 is MNHEY and CDR2 is SVGAGI in the germline V gene. The germline V and J ends were trimmed by 6 bases and 0 bases, with 11 bases remaining between them. The CDR3 protein is CASSSHSMNTEAFF. The CDR3 coding sequence is TGTGCCAGCAGCTCCCACAGTATGAACACTGAAGCTTTCTTT.

The rearrangement joins TRBV9 to TRBJ1-1, with 7 bases matching TRBD1. Germline V gene data show CDR1 as SGDLS and CDR2 as YYNGEE. V was pared by 3 bases and J by 0 bases, with 2 bases of the junction left unmatched. The CDR3 has 14 residues. The chain's CDR3 is CASSGQGMNTEAFF. CDR3 sequence (DNA): TGTGCCAGCAGCGGACAGGGCATGAACACTGAAGCTTTCTTT.

The chain couples TRBV20-1 to TRBJ2-7, with 9 bases that match TRBD2. Germline V CDR1 and CDR2: DFQATT, SNEGSKA (reference sequence). V was pared by 1 base and J by 1 base, with 5 bases of the junction left unmatched. The CDR3 is 15 residues long. The CDR3 sequence is CSARGSSGMSYEQYF. The DNA of the CDR3 is TGCAGTGCTAGAGGTTCTAGCGGGATGTCCTACGAGCAGTACTTC.

V is TRBV29-1 and J is TRBJ1-1; D not resolved. The germline CDR1 and CDR2 sequences are SQVTM and ANQGSEA. CDR3 length equals 13 residues. V lost 5 bases and J lost 1, with 11 bases in between. This chain's CDR3 is CSVTLQANTEAFF. CDR3 DNA: TGCAGCGTTACCCTGCAAGCGAACACTGAAGCTTTCTTT.

The V call is TRBV29-1, the J call TRBJ2-1; no reliable D call. This CDR3 has 11 residues. CDR1 SQVTM and CDR2 ANQGSEA come from the germline V gene. V lost 4 bases and J 8 bases, leaving 9 bases between the germline ends. The CDR3 sequence is CSVGYEHEQFF. CDR3 nucleotide sequence: TGCAGCGTTGGATATGAACATGAGCAGTTCTTC.

The chain combines TRBV20-1 with TRBJ2-1, with no clear D. This CDR3 has 15 residues. Germline V gives CDR1 DFQATT, CDR2 SNEGSKA (reference sequence). The V and J ends lost 6 bases and 0 bases respectively, with 15 bases between them. DNA of the CDR3: TGCAGTGCGCCGCGACCTCTTAGCTCCTACAATGAGCAGTTCTTC. Residues: CSAPRPLSSYNEQFF.

The V and J genes are TRBV20-1 and TRBJ2-7; TRBD2 is a possible D gene (6 bases). The CDR3 length is 14 residues. The V end lost 4 bases, the J end lost 3 bases, and 16 bases lay between the germline ends. Germline CDR1 DFQATT, CDR2 SNEGSKA (reference sequence). The CDR3 region has the DNA TGCAGTGCTATGGGAGGAAGGGTAGACTACGAGCAGTACTTC. It translates to CSAMGGRVDYEQYF.

The CDR3 loop reads CASSLESTGELFF. The CDR3 DNA is TGTGCCAGCAGCTTAGAATCCACCGGGGAGCTGTTTTTT. V gene TRBV7-2 combines with J gene TRBJ2-2; D unclear. V shed 1 base and J shed 4 bases, with 4 bases lying between them. Germline V gene data show CDR1 as SGHTA and CDR2 as FQGNSA. This CDR3 is 13 amino acids long.

The V call is TRBV20-1, the J call TRBJ2-5, with 9 positions matching TRBD1. CDR1 is DFQATT and CDR2 is SNEGSKA in the germline V gene (reference sequence). V gave up 6 bases and J gave up 7 bases; unmatched junction bases: 12. CDR3 length: 14 amino acids. CDR3 bases: TGCAGTGCCCCACAGGGGGCTCGGAGGGGGACCCAGTACTTC. Its protein is CSAPQGARRGTQYF.

This clonotype showed up just once. The chain is built from TRBV6-1 and TRBJ1-1; D might be TRBD1 (5 bases). Germline CDR1 is MNHNS and CDR2 is SASEGT. The CDR3 has 18 residues. The V gene lost 4 bases and the J gene lost 0 bases, with 21 bases spanning the gap. For the CDR3, the DNA is TGTGCCAGCAGTGCCCATATTGGGAGTAGGGGAATGAACACTGAAGCTTTCTTT. It codes for CASSAHIGSRGMNTEAFF.

The genes are TRBV5-4 and TRBJ1-1; D not resolved. Trimming shortened V by 0 bases and J by 1 base, and 4 bases separated the two germline ends. The CDR3 length is 13 residues. Per germline, CDR1 SGHNT and CDR2 YYREEE (reference sequence). The DNA of the CDR3 is TGTGCCAGCAGCTTGGCAGGGAACACTGAAGCTTTCTTT. This codes for CASSLAGNTEAFF.

The J gene is TRBJ1-2, the V gene TRBV7-9, with TRBD1 as a possible D gene (5 bases). The CDR3 spans 14 residues. From germline, CDR1 is SEHNR and CDR2 FQNEAQ (reference sequence). The V end was cut by 11 bases, the J end by 6 bases, with 22 bases between. The CDR3 is CAPGSAQGFDGYTF. For the CDR3, the DNA is TGTGCCCCGGGTAGCGCGCAGGGATTTGATGGCTACACCTTC.

The rearrangement uses TRBV20-1 and TRBJ2-1; 11 bases fit TRBD2. There are 16 residues in the CDR3. The J segment lost 4 bases and the V segment lost 0 bases, leaving 5 bases of the junction unmatched. CDR1 and CDR2 (germline): DFQATT, SNEGSKA (reference sequence). The CDR3 DNA follows: TGCAGTGCTAGAGATTCACTAGCGGGGGAGTACAATGAGCAGTTCTTC. Its protein product is CSARDSLAGEYNEQFF.

The chain links TRBV20-1 to TRBJ1-2; D unresolved. V gave up 6 bases and J gave up 0 bases, with 5 bases separating them. In germline, CDR1 is DFQATT, CDR2 SNEGSKA (reference sequence). This CDR3 is built from 11 residues. CDR3 DNA: TGCAGTGCCACCCCTAACTATGGCTACACCTTC. It translates to CSATPNYGYTF.

The V gene is TRBV5-6, the J gene TRBJ2-3; a weak D match, TRBD1 (5 bases). The length of the CDR3 is 13 residues. Germline CDR1 reads SGHDT; CDR2 reads YYEEEE. Trimming stripped 3 bases from V and 5 bases from J, with 10 bases between. CDR3 DNA: TGTGCCAGCAGCTATAATAGGGGAGATACGCAGTATTTT. Residues: CASSYNRGDTQYF.